Listed below are T cell receptor beta chains from one sample, sequenced in a study of blood T cell repertoires in COVID-19. Using immunoSEQ multiplex PCR, the repertoire was profiled, and TCRdb retains in-frame clones only, with some absent. The table has approximately 53,000 clones, roughly four fifths seen once; the top ten hold less than 3%. What was sequenced was peripheral blood. These receptors were obtained from a woman aged 55-75 years with acute or convalescent COVID-19. Each CDR3 is given without its conserved first and last residue. Fields, in order: V gene, clone size, J gene, CDR3 length, CDR3 protein. Size is omitted from some rows. Given values are once, few, many or a class for expanded clones.

TRBV25-1	.	TRBJ1-2	9	ASRTGDGYT
TRBV24-1	.	TRBJ2-5	13	ATSDQGQGKETQY
TRBV25-1	.	TRBJ2-5	14	ASSELGLAGQETQY
TRBV7-6	.	TRBJ2-7	12	ASSLAQASYEQY
TRBV3-1/TRBV3-2	few	TRBJ2-7	11	ASSQVVHYEQY
TRBV6-5	.	TRBJ1-6	12	ASRLGGNNSPLH
TRBV9	.	TRBJ1-2	12	ASSVSGVNYGYT
TRBV9	once	TRBJ2-2	10	ASSPRGGELF
TRBV19	.	TRBJ1-1	12	ASSKDRVNTEAF
TRBV7-5	once	TRBJ1-6	13	ARSLSSLGNSPLH
TRBV5-1	.	TRBJ2-1	12	ASSLLAGYNEQF
TRBV9	.	TRBJ2-3	13	ASSVAAGGTDTQY
TRBV5-6	few	TRBJ2-1	11	ASSSFAGKEQF
TRBV6-5	.	TRBJ1-5	12	ASRKTGGNQPQH
TRBV2	.	TRBJ2-1	11	AIGTSGDNEQF
TRBV19	.	TRBJ1-2	11	ASSISANYGYT
TRBV3-1/TRBV3-2	.	TRBJ1-1	15	ASSQESPGQISPEAF
TRBV6-5	.	TRBJ1-1	11	ASSSTGGTEAF
TRBV13	.	TRBJ2-3	13	ASSLGFPGLSGQY
TRBV23-1	.	TRBJ1-5	17	ASSQSPRDRVRRVQPQH
TRBV18	.	TRBJ1-6	12	ASSPGTQSSPLH
TRBV12-3/TRBV12-4	.	TRBJ2-7	10	ASSGSAYEQY
TRBV6-5	few	TRBJ1-3	12	ASLSGSPLNTIY
TRBV3-1/TRBV3-2	.	TRBJ2-5	10	ASGAAQETQY
TRBV5-5	.	TRBJ1-5	14	ASSLVGQGASQPQH
TRBV18	.	TRBJ1-2	14	ASSPGTGQPNYGYT